The clone carrying this TCR beta chain has just a few counts. Its antigen is still unknown. These data come from a study of T-cell memory formation after mild COVID-19. About the study: Clusters of TCRs were largely donor specific. Study-wide findings and caveats: Pre-infection memory harbored some responding clones, suggesting cross-reactive memory joined.

TCR alpha and TCR beta cDNA libraries with sample barcodes and UMIs came from 5'RACE using constant-segment primers. TCRdb recomputed calls from the 5' RACE reads with MiXCR, one row per CDR3 protein. The profile shows tens of thousands of distinct CDR3 sequences, more than 10% of them singletons. V trimming: 2 bases; J trimming: 5 bases; junction bases outside the gene matches: 7. The CDR3 runs 14 residues. Germline CDR1 and CDR2: SGHRS and YFSETQ. V is TRBV5-1 and J is TRBJ2-7, with 7 bases lining up with TRBD2. The source of this sequence is an adult woman who had mild COVID-19 (a few samples of this study predate the infection). Cell type and time point are not known. Material: PBMCs or a T cell subset sorted from them (not recorded which). The CDR3 reads CASSFGEGGDEQYF. The CDR3 DNA follows: TGCGCCAGCAGCTTCGGGGAGGGAGGGGACGAGCAGTACTTC.